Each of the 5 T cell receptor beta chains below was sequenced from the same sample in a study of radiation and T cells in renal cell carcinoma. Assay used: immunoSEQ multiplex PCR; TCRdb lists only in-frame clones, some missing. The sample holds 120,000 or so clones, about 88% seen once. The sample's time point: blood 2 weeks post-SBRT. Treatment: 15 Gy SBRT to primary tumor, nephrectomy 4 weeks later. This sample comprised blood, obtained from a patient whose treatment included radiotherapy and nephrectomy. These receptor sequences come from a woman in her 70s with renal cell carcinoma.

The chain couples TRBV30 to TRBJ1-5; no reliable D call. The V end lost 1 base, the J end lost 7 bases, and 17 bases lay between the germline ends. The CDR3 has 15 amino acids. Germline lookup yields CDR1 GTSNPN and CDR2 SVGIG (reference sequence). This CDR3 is CAWSANSGPGQPQHF. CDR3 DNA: TGTGCCTGGAGTGCCAACAGCGGGCCGGGACAGCCCCAGCATTTT.

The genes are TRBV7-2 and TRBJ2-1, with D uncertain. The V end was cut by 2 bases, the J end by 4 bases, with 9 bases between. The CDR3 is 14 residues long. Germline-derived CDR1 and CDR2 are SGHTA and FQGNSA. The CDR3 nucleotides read TGTGCCAGCAGCTTACACGGATCGTACAATGAGCAGTTCTTC. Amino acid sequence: CASSLHGSYNEQFF. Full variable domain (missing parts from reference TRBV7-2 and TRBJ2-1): GAGVSQSPSNKVTEKGKDVELRCDPISGHTALYWYRQSLGQGLEFLIYFQGNSAPDKSGLPSDRFSAERTGGSVSTLTIQRTQQEDSAVYLCASSLHGSYNEQFFGPGTRLTVL.

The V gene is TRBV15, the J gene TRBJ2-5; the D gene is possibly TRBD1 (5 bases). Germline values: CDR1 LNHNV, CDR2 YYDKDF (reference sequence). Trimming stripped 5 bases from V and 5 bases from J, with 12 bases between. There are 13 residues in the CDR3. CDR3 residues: CATSQGRVETQYF. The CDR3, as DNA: TGTGCCACCAGCCAGGGCAGGGTGGAGACCCAGTACTTC.

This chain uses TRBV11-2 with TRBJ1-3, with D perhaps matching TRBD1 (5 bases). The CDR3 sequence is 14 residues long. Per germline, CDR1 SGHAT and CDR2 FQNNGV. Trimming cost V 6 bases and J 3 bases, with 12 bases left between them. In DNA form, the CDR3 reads TGTGCCAGCAGACCCCAGGGAGGTGGAAACACCATATATTTT. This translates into CASRPQGGGNTIYF.

The CDR3 sequence: CASSPRDSLLAKNIQYF. CDR3 sequence (DNA): TGTGCCAGCAGCCCGCGGGACTCCCTTCTAGCCAAAAACATTCAGTACTTC. The chain combines TRBV7-2 with TRBJ2-4; possibly TRBD2 for D (6 bases). The CDR3 is 17 amino acids. V lost 5 bases and J lost 0, with 17 bases in between. Per germline, CDR1 SGHTA and CDR2 FQGNSA.